The 20 T cell receptor beta chains listed next were all sequenced from one sample in a study of Ad26.COV2.S vaccination and SARS-CoV-2 variants. Only in-frame clones appear in the TCRdb table, and some are missing; sequencing was by immunoSEQ multiplex PCR. The table includes about 480,000 clones, around 90% detected once. Treatment indicated: roughly 19 received Ad26.COV2.S at low or high dose, single or two shots; 5 received placebo; per-sample allocation not given. Specimen acquisition occurred on day 63 following the initial vaccine or placebo injection. The sample here was peripheral blood, taken in a trial of Ad26.COV2.S vaccine versus placebo. The receptors here all came from a person between 18 and 65 years old who received the Ad26.COV2.S COVID-19 vaccine or a placebo.

This chain links TRBV6-5 with TRBJ2-7; 7 bases align to TRBD1. The germline V gene has CDR1 MNHEY and CDR2 SVGAGI. The CDR3 loop spans 14 amino acids. With 4 bases clipped from V and 5 bases from J, the junction kept 8 bases outside the gene matches. Here the CDR3 DNA reads TGTGCCAGCAGTTCCCCCCAGGGGGTCCACGAGCAGTACTTC. Its translation: CASSSPQGVHEQYF.

This clone was detected once. The V and J genes are TRBV6-5 and TRBJ1-1; possible D gene TRBD1, 6 bases. The CDR3 extends over 14 amino acids. Germline assignment: CDR1 MNHEY and CDR2 SVGAGI. V lost 8 bases, J lost 2 bases, and 15 bases lay in between. The CDR3 sequence is CASLEGGVNTEAFF. The DNA for the CDR3 is TGTGCCAGCCTAGAAGGGGGGGTTAACACTGAAGCTTTCTTT.

The chain employs TRBV7-3 and TRBJ1-1; TRBD1 is a possible D gene (5 bases). From germline, CDR1 is SGHTA and CDR2 FQGTGA. V gave up 5 bases and J gave up 0 bases, with 7 bases separating them. CDR3 length: 13 residues. The CDR3 is CASSQQVNTEAFF. The CDR3 nucleotides read TGTGCCAGCAGCCAACAGGTGAACACTGAAGCTTTCTTT.

The CDR3 region has the DNA TGTGCCAGCAGCCAGGACTATTCACCCCTCCACTTT. Protein: CASSQDYSPLHF. The V gene is TRBV9, the J gene TRBJ1-6; D call uncertain. The CDR3 is made up of 12 amino acids. Germline V gene sequence: CDR1 SGDLS, CDR2 YYNGEE. V was pared by 4 bases and J by 8 bases, with 7 bases between.

The chain carries TRBV28 and TRBJ2-5; 7 bases line up with TRBD2. This CDR3 has 15 amino acids. Per germline, CDR1 MDHEN and CDR2 SYDVKM. V shed 8 bases, J shed 3 bases, and the junction held 12 bases outside the gene matches. The CDR3 DNA reads as TGTGCCAGCGGGTTAGCGGGCTCCCGCGAAGAGACCCAGTACTTC. This codes for CASGLAGSREETQYF.

The chain joins TRBV6-1 to TRBJ2-5; D is unclear. Germline V gene lookup returns CDR1 MNHNS and CDR2 SASEGT. Deletions cut 0 bases from V and 4 bases from J, with 3 bases between. The CDR3 totals 12 residues. CDR3 nucleotides: TGTGCCAGCAGTGAAGCGCGAGAGACCCAGTACTTC. Translated, it gives CASSEARETQYF.

The chain carries TRBV9 and TRBJ2-2, with 7 positions matching TRBD2. The V segment lost 4 bases and the J segment 5 bases; nucleotides outside the gene matches: 14. Germline lookup yields CDR1 SGDLS and CDR2 YYNGEE. The CDR3 contains 17 residues. CDR3 bases: TGTGCCAGCAGCCGCGAGGGAGGGCGGCGAGGTACCGGGGAGCTGTTTTTT. Amino acids: CASSREGGRRGTGELFF.

The CDR3 bases are TGTGCCTGGAGTGTACCTCCCCCCGGGGAGCTGTTTTTT. Protein sequence: CAWSVPPPGELFF. This rearrangement joins TRBV30 to TRBJ2-2; no firm D call. V shed 0 bases and J shed 6 bases, with 8 bases lying between them. The CDR3 length is 13 residues. The germline V gene encodes CDR1 GTSNPN and CDR2 SVGIG (reference sequence).

V usage is TRBV14 and J usage is TRBJ1-2; perhaps TRBD1 as D (5 bases). The CDR3 covers 16 residues. Germline lookup yields CDR1 SGHDN and CDR2 FVKESK. Trimming left V 0 bases short and J 5 bases short, with 16 bases between. The CDR3 nucleotides read TGTGCCAGCAGCCAAGAAGGGCAGGGTCCTACTTATGGCTACACCTTC. Its protein is CASSQEGQGPTYGYTF.

The chain links TRBV18 to TRBJ2-7, with 9 nucleotides matching TRBD1. The V gene end was trimmed by 1 base and the J gene end by 5 bases; junction bases not matched to a gene: 3. The length of the CDR3 is 14 residues. The germline CDR1 and CDR2 sequences are KGHSH and LQKENI. CDR3 loop: CASSPLQGANEQYF. Written as DNA, the CDR3 is TGTGCCAGCTCACCACTACAGGGGGCTAACGAGCAGTACTTC.

This chain links TRBV10-3 with TRBJ2-7; TRBD1 matches at 8 bases. This CDR3 has 13 amino acids. Trimming cost V 4 bases and J 2 bases; bases outside gene matches: 1. Germline V lookup: CDR1 ENHRY, CDR2 SYGVKD. CDR3 sequence (DNA): TGTGCCATCAGTGGGGACAGGACCTACGAGCAGTACTTC. It specifies CAISGDRTYEQYF.

The genes are TRBV11-2 and TRBJ2-7, with no clear D. V was shortened by 2 bases and J by 0 bases, with 11 bases between the two germline ends. This CDR3 comprises 15 residues. Germline CDR1 SGHAT, CDR2 FQNNGV. CDR3 coding DNA: TGTGCCAGCAGCTTAACATCACACTACTCCTACGAGCAGTACTTC. As protein: CASSLTSHYSYEQYF.

The chain employs TRBV2 and TRBJ1-1; D remains ambiguous. CDR3 length: 14 residues. Germline V gene lookup returns CDR1 SNHLY and CDR2 FYNNEI. V lost 5 bases and J lost 4, with 14 bases in between. This CDR3 is CASSRRTIPTEAFF. In DNA, the CDR3 is TGTGCCAGCAGTCGCAGAACAATCCCCACTGAAGCTTTCTTT.

The rearrangement uses TRBV6-2 or TRBV6-3 and TRBJ1-5, with 8 bases matching TRBD1. V was pared by 5 bases and J by 2 bases, with 11 bases of the junction left unmatched. CDR1 and CDR2 from the germline V gene are MNHEY and SVGEGT. CDR3 length: 17 amino acids. CDR3 in amino acids: CASSAGTGRSGNQPQHF. CDR3 DNA: TGTGCCAGCAGTGCCGGGACAGGCCGTAGTGGCAATCAGCCCCAGCATTTT.

The CDR3 coding sequence is TGCGCCAGCAGCTTGGCCGGGGGGCCGGGGACTGAAGCTTTCTTT. Its protein product is CASSLAGGPGTEAFF. The chain uses TRBV5-1 and TRBJ1-1; a possible D gene is TRBD1 (6 bases). The CDR3 consists of 15 residues. CDR1 and CDR2 from the germline V gene are SGHRS and YFSETQ. V was trimmed by 0 bases and J by 5 bases, leaving 14 bases between them.

The chain is built from TRBV7-2 and TRBJ2-2; weak D call: TRBD1 (6 bases). The CDR3 runs 14 residues. Germline values: CDR1 SGHTA, CDR2 FQGNSA. V was pared by 4 bases and J by 2 bases, with 8 bases between. This CDR3 reads CASSSGQNTGELFF. The CDR3 region has the DNA TGTGCCAGCAGCTCGGGACAAAACACCGGGGAGCTGTTTTTT.

This clone has just one count. This chain connects TRBV20-1 to TRBJ2-1, with D unresolved. Germline V CDR1 and CDR2: DFQATT, SNEGSKA (reference sequence). Trimming cost V 6 bases and J 9 bases, with 12 bases left between them. The CDR3 covers 11 residues. CDR3 loop: CSAPNPAEQFF. CDR3 DNA sequence: TGCAGTGCACCCAACCCGGCTGAGCAGTTCTTC.

The gene calls are TRBV3-1 (or the pseudogene TRBV3-2) and TRBJ2-3; D tentatively fits TRBD1 or TRBD2 (6 bases each). This CDR3 is 18 amino acids long. With 2 bases removed from V and 4 bases from J, the gap between germline ends came to 22 bases. Germline V gene data show CDR1 as LGHDT and CDR2 as YNNKEL (reference sequence). CDR3 protein: CASSQTWGARGGSDTQYF. The CDR3 bases are TGTGCCAGCAGCCAAACCTGGGGGGCGCGGGGAGGCTCAGATACGCAGTATTTT.

The chain uses TRBV30 and TRBJ1-2; 8 bases fit TRBD1. The germline V gene has CDR1 GTSNPN and CDR2 SVGIG (reference sequence). The CDR3 is 15 amino acids. With V trimmed by 2 bases and J by 7 bases, 12 bases remained unmatched. The CDR3 reads CAWSPGRDRLGGYTF. The CDR3 nucleotides are TGTGCCTGGAGTCCGGGTAGGGACAGGTTAGGTGGCTACACCTTC.

This chain connects TRBV30 to TRBJ1-4; 10 positions agree with TRBD1. Germline V gives CDR1 GTSNPN, CDR2 SVGIG (reference sequence). The ends lost 5 bases at V and 7 bases at J; junction bases unmatched: 16. This CDR3 comprises 17 residues. The CDR3 nucleotides are TGTGCCTGGTACCCCTCGGGACAGGGGTTTCTTACTGAAAAACTGTTTTTT. Its translation: CAWYPSGQGFLTEKLFF.